This T cell receptor (beta chain) was documented in a study of cytomegalovirus exposure and HLA in healthy donors. Libraries were prepared by immunoSEQ multiplex PCR; TCRdb keeps only in-frame clonotypes and omits some of them. The sample holds about 82,000 clones, approximately 93% seen once. The receptor's source is a man between 18 and 29 years old in good health and CMV-seronegative. Sequencing used PBMCs.

DNA for the CDR3: TGTGCCAGTAGTATAGGTCAACTACTTAACTATGGCTACACCTTC. Protein product: CASSIGQLLNYGYTF. V usage is TRBV19 and J usage is TRBJ1-2, with D unclear. The CDR3 extends over 15 amino acids. Between the trimmed V and J ends, which lost 1 base and 1 base, there was a span of 10 bases. The germline CDR1 and CDR2 sequences are LNHDA and SQIVND (reference sequence).